The 19 T cell receptor beta chains below come from one sample, sequenced in a study of blood T cell repertoires in COVID-19. Generated by immunoSEQ multiplex PCR, the TCRdb table keeps only in-frame clones and is missing some. The table includes roughly 150,000 clones, roughly 87% detected once. Sequenced material: peripheral blood. The receptors originated from a human donor in a cohort sampled during active COVID-19.

The chain joins TRBV7-9 to TRBJ1-1; 7 bases fit TRBD1. Germline CDR1 and CDR2: SEHNR and FQNEAQ (reference sequence). CDR3 length equals 15 residues. V was pared by 0 bases and J by 3 bases, with 4 bases of the junction left unmatched. CDR3 DNA sequence: TGTGCCAGCAGCTTAGCTCCTCAGGGGGACACTGAAGCTTTCTTT. It translates to CASSLAPQGDTEAFF.

The chain links TRBV7-9 to TRBJ1-1; D might be TRBD1 (5 bases). There are 14 residues in the CDR3. V shed 5 bases and J shed 4 bases, with 14 bases lying between them. Per the germline V gene, CDR1 is SEHNR and CDR2 is FQNEAQ (reference sequence). The CDR3, as DNA: TGTGCCAGCAGCCAAACCGGGAGGGGCACTGAAGCTTTCTTT. Encoded protein: CASSQTGRGTEAFF.

This clone was seen only a few times. V usage is TRBV7-9 and J usage is TRBJ1-2; D call uncertain. The CDR3 consists of 14 residues. The V gene's germline CDR1 is SEHNR and CDR2 FQNEAQ (reference sequence). V was cut by 2 bases and J by 6 bases, with 13 bases left in between. The CDR3 loop reads CASSLNEVVDGYTF. The CDR3 DNA reads TGTGCCAGCAGCTTAAATGAGGTAGTGGATGGCTACACCTTC.

The CDR3 DNA sequence: TGCGCCAGCAGCCCCGCCTTAGCGGGGGGGCCGCAAGATACGCAGTATTTT. This translates into CASSPALAGGPQDTQYF. V and J are TRBV4-3 and TRBJ2-3; 11 bases match TRBD2. V lost 4 bases, J lost 5 bases, and 11 bases stayed unmatched. Germline V gives CDR1 LGHNA, CDR2 YSLEER. The CDR3 is 17 amino acids.

The chain links TRBV5-1 to TRBJ2-7, with 9 bases fitting TRBD2. Germline lookup yields CDR1 SGHRS and CDR2 YFSETQ. Trimming cost V 4 bases and J 4 bases; bases outside gene matches: 6. CDR3 length equals 14 residues. The CDR3 reads CASSPSGTRYEQYF. Here the CDR3 DNA reads TGCGCCAGCAGCCCTAGCGGGACTCGGTACGAGCAGTACTTC.

This chain connects TRBV19 to TRBJ2-7; D may be TRBD1 (6 bases). Germline loops: CDR1 LNHDA, CDR2 SQIVND (reference sequence). CDR3 length: 12 amino acids. V was clipped by 10 bases and J by 3 bases, with 13 bases between them. The CDR3 sequence is CATKQGNYEQYF. The CDR3 DNA sequence: TGTGCCACTAAACAGGGTAACTACGAGCAGTACTTC.

The chain carries TRBV28 and TRBJ2-1, with D possibly matching TRBD1 (5 bases). The CDR3 is 14 amino acids. Deletions cut 6 bases from V and 10 bases from J, with 19 bases between. Per the germline V gene, CDR1 is MDHEN and CDR2 is SYDVKM. The CDR3 here is CASSTPQVFEEQFF. The CDR3 region has the DNA TGTGCCAGCAGCACGCCACAGGTCTTTGAGGAGCAGTTCTTC.

The chain employs TRBV7-9 and TRBJ1-1; D gene uncertain. Trimming took 1 base from V and 10 from J, leaving 7 bases between them. Germline V gives CDR1 SEHNR, CDR2 FQNEAQ (reference sequence). The CDR3 is 11 amino acids. CDR3 nucleotides: TGTGCCAGCAGCTTAGATCTTAGAGCTTTCTTT. Translation: CASSLDLRAFF.

The chain couples TRBV7-8 to TRBJ2-7; 9 bases map to TRBD1. J gave up 2 bases and V 4 bases, and 3 bases lay outside the gene matches. CDR3 length equals 14 residues. Germline V CDR1 and CDR2: SGHVS, FQNEAQ. This chain's CDR3 is CASSYRQGAYEQYF. DNA for the CDR3: TGTGCCAGCAGCTACCGACAGGGGGCCTACGAGCAGTACTTC.

The V gene is TRBV27, the J gene TRBJ2-7; D unclear. Looked up from germline, CDR1 is MNHEY and CDR2 is SMNVEV (reference sequence). CDR3 length: 13 amino acids. Trimming pared 1 base from V and 3 bases from J, leaving 7 bases between. As DNA, the CDR3 is TGTGCCAGCAGTTTATTCCGGTTCTACGAGCAGTACTTC. It is translated as CASSLFRFYEQYF.

The chain employs TRBV6-2 or TRBV6-3 and TRBJ2-6, with TRBD1 as a possible D gene (6 bases). This CDR3 is built from 17 residues. The V end was cut by 5 bases, the J end by 0 bases, with 14 bases between. Germline CDR1 MNHEY, CDR2 SVGEGT. DNA for the CDR3: TGTGCCAGCAGTCGTACGGGACAACTCTCTGGGGCCAACGTCCTGACTTTC. It yields the protein CASSRTGQLSGANVLTF.

The J gene is TRBJ2-7, the V gene TRBV7-9; D remains unclear. Germline V CDR1 and CDR2: SEHNR, FQNEAQ (reference sequence). The CDR3 extends over 12 amino acids. Trimming took off 3 bases at V and 3 bases at J, with 6 bases between the two ends. CDR3 coding DNA: TGTGCCAGCAGCTTCCGCGGCTACGAGCAGTACTTC. Translation: CASSFRGYEQYF.

The chain carries TRBV7-9 and TRBJ2-1; 10 positions agree with TRBD2. J gave up 7 bases and V 0 bases, and 3 bases lay outside the gene matches. The CDR3 covers 15 residues. Per germline, CDR1 SEHNR and CDR2 FQNEAQ (reference sequence). The CDR3 here is CASSLALAGRNEQFF. CDR3 bases: TGTGCCAGCAGCTTAGCACTAGCGGGAAGGAATGAGCAGTTCTTC.

The J gene is TRBJ1-1, the V gene TRBV3-1 (or the pseudogene TRBV3-2); no definite D call. The V end was cut by 2 bases, the J end by 0 bases, with 4 bases between. Germline values: CDR1 LGHDT, CDR2 YNNKEL (reference sequence). The CDR3 consists of 13 residues. CDR3 protein: CASSQTMNTEAFF. The CDR3 DNA sequence: TGTGCCAGCAGCCAAACAATGAACACTGAAGCTTTCTTT.

This rearrangement joins TRBV11-3 to TRBJ2-4; 7 positions agree with TRBD2. J gave up 1 base and V 4 bases, and 4 bases lay outside the gene matches. Germline CDR1 and CDR2: SGHNT and YENEEA. This CDR3 contains 15 residues. The CDR3, as DNA: TGTGCCAGCAGCTCACAGCGGGATGCCAAAAACATTCAGTACTTC. Encoded protein: CASSSQRDAKNIQYF. Using reference TRBV11-3 and TRBJ2-4 for the parts outside the CDR3, the full variable domain is EAGVVQSPRYKIIEKKQPVAFWCNPISGHNTLYWYLQNLGQGPELLIRYENEEAVDDSQLPKDRFSAERLKGVDSTLKIQPAELGDSAVYLCASSSQRDAKNIQYFGAGTRLSVL.

This clone was seen only once. The chain is built from TRBV21-1 and TRBJ2-7; no DNA check was done on the table's D call, TRBD1. TRBV21-1 is termed a pseudogene. The CDR3 runs to 20 residues. The CDR3 sequence is CASSKGHRDRGRESSYEQYF. In DNA form, the CDR3 reads TGTGCCAGCAGCAAAGGGCACCGGGACAGGGGGCGGGAAAGCTCCTACGAGCAGTACTTC.

This clone was seen just once. The chain joins TRBV6-5 to TRBJ2-6; TRBD1 might be the D (6 bases). Germline V lookup: CDR1 MNHEY, CDR2 SVGAGI. The CDR3 extends over 13 amino acids. Trimming removed 8 bases from V and 4 bases from J, with 9 bases in between. This chain's CDR3 is CASWTAGANVLTF. CDR3 in DNA: TGTGCCAGCTGGACAGCGGGGGCCAACGTCCTGACTTTC.

The chain links TRBV6-1 to TRBJ1-6; D is unresolved. CDR1 and CDR2 from the germline V gene are MNHNS and SASEGT. With 2 bases removed from V and 6 bases from J, the gap between germline ends came to 20 bases. The CDR3 runs to 18 residues. The CDR3, as DNA: TGTGCCAGCAGTGAATTACCCCCGTGGGGAGATGTTAATTCACCCCTCCACTTT. This encodes CASSELPPWGDVNSPLHF.

The genes are TRBV7-8 and TRBJ1-5; D perhaps matches TRBD1 (5 bases). Germline V CDR1 and CDR2: SGHVS, FQNEAQ. The V and J ends lost 5 bases and 3 bases respectively, with 11 bases between them. The CDR3 has 14 residues. The CDR3 region has the DNA TGTGCCAGCAGCCTGGCACAGGACAATCAGCCCCAGCATTTT. It translates to CASSLAQDNQPQHF.